The rows below give T cell receptor beta chains drawn from one sample of a study of beta chain features in type 1 diabetes. Clones were sequenced by immunoSEQ multiplex PCR, and TCRdb holds only the in-frame ones, with some missing. The repertoire has a few hundred thousand clones, roughly 13% of them found once; the top ten carry roughly 0.015%. Specimen: naive CD4+ T cells from blood. The origin of the receptors is a woman aged 18 to 35 with type 1 diabetes. Both conserved end residues are trimmed from each CDR3. Each record gives: clone size, CDR3 length, V gene, J gene, CDR3 protein. Clone size appears in some rows only: once, few, many, or a class for an expanded clone.

clone size: .; CDR3 length: 13; V gene: TRBV30; J gene: TRBJ2-2; CDR3 protein: AWRRGSPNTGELF
clone size: .; CDR3 length: 13; V gene: TRBV19; J gene: TRBJ2-6; CDR3 protein: ASKLGGSGANVLT
clone size: few; CDR3 length: 13; V gene: TRBV10-3; J gene: TRBJ1-1; CDR3 protein: AISKEGTANTEAF
clone size: few; CDR3 length: 9; V gene: TRBV7-2; J gene: TRBJ2-3; CDR3 protein: ATRGTDTQY
clone size: few; CDR3 length: 11; V gene: TRBV9; J gene: TRBJ2-1; CDR3 protein: ASSPTSYGEQF
clone size: few; CDR3 length: 14; V gene: TRBV4-3; J gene: TRBJ2-3; CDR3 protein: ASSQALAGGRDTQY
clone size: .; CDR3 length: 14; V gene: TRBV11-2; J gene: TRBJ2-2; CDR3 protein: ASSHQQGTNTGELF
clone size: .; CDR3 length: 13; V gene: TRBV27; J gene: TRBJ1-1; CDR3 protein: ASSWSGQPYTEAF
clone size: .; CDR3 length: 13; V gene: TRBV18; J gene: TRBJ2-3; CDR3 protein: ASSPGLAVTDTQY
clone size: many; CDR3 length: 10; V gene: TRBV7-9; J gene: TRBJ2-1; CDR3 protein: ASSWTSGRIF
clone size: .; CDR3 length: 14; V gene: TRBV9; J gene: TRBJ2-2; CDR3 protein: ASSVGLGLVPGELF
clone size: few; CDR3 length: 9; V gene: TRBV20-1; J gene: TRBJ2-1; CDR3 protein: SASRENEQF
clone size: .; CDR3 length: 10; V gene: TRBV7-9; J gene: TRBJ2-5; CDR3 protein: ASSLAGADQY
clone size: .; CDR3 length: 13; V gene: TRBV6-1; J gene: TRBJ2-3; CDR3 protein: ASRGLAGGTDTQY